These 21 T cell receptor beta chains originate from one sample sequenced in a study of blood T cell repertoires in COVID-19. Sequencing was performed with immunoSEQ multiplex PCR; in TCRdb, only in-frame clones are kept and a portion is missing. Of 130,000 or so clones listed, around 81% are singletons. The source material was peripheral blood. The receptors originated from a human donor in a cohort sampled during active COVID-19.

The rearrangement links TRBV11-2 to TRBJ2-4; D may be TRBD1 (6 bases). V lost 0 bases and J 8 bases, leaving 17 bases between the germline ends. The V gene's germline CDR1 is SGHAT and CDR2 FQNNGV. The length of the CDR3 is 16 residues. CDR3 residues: CASSLESATGFDIQYF. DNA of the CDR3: TGTGCCAGCAGCTTAGAAAGCGCGACAGGTTTCGACATTCAGTACTTC.

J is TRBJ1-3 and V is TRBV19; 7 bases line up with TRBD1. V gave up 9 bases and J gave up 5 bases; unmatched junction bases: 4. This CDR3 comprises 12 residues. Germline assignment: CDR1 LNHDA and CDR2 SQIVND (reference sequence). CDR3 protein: CASHRGRNTIYF. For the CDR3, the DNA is TGTGCCAGCCACAGGGGTAGAAACACCATATATTTT.

CDR3 sequence reads: CASRTGTSGRYEQYF. The DNA of the CDR3 is TGTGCCAGCAGGACCGGGACTAGCGGGAGGTACGAGCAGTACTTC. V is TRBV6-5 and J is TRBJ2-7, with 15 bases that match TRBD2. The CDR3 has 15 residues. V lost 6 bases to trimming and J lost 4 bases; unmatched junction nucleotides: 4. The germline gives CDR1 MNHEY, CDR2 SVGAGI.

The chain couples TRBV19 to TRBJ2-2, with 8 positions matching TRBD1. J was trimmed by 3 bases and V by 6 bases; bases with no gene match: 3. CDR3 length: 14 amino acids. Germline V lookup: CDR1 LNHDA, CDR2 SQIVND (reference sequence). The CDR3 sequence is CASRDREYTGELFF. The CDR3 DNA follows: TGTGCCAGTAGGGACAGGGAGTACACCGGGGAGCTGTTTTTT.

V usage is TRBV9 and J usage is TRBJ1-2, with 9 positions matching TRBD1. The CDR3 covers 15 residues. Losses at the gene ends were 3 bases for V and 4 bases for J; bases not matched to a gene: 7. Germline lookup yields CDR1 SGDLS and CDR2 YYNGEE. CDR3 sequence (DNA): TGTGCCAGCAGCGCCTGGGACAGGGCGGTCTATGGCTACACCTTC. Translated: CASSAWDRAVYGYTF.

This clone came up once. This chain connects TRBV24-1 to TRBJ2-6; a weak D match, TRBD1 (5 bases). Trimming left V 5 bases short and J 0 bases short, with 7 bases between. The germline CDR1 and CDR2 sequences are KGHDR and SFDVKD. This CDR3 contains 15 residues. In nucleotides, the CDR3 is TGTGCCACCAGTGGGGGCCGCTCTGGGGCCAACGTCCTGACTTTC. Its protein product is CATSGGRSGANVLTF.

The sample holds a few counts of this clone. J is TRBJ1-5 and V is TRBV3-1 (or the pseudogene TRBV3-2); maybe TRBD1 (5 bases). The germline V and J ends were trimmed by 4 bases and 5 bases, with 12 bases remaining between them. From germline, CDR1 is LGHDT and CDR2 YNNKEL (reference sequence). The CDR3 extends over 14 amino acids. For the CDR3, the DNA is TGTGCCAGCAGCCGCCAGGGCGACGATCAGCCCCAGCATTTT. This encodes CASSRQGDDQPQHF.

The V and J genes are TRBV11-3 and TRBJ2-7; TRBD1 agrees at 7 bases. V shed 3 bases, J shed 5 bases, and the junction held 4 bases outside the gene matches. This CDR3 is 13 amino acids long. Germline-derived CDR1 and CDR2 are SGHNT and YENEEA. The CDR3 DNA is TGTGCCAGCAGCTTTTCACAGGGGAACGAGCAGTACTTC. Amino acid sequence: CASSFSQGNEQYF.

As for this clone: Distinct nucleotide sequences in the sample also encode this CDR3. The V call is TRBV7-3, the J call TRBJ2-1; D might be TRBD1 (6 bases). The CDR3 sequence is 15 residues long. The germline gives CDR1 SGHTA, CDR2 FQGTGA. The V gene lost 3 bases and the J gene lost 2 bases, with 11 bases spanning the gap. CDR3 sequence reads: CASSLTGDTYNEQFF. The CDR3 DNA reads TGTGCCAGCAGCTTGACAGGAGACACCTACAATGAGCAGTTCTTC.

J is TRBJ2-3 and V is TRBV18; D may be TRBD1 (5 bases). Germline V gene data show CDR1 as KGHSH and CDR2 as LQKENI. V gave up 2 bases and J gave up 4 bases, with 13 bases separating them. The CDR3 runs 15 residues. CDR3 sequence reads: CASSPTQGAADTQYF. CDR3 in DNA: TGTGCCAGCTCACCAACCCAGGGTGCCGCAGATACGCAGTATTTT. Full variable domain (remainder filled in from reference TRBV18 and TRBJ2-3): NAGVMQNPRHLVRRRGQEARLRCSPMKGHSHVYWYRQLPEEGLKFMVYLQKENIIDESGMPKERFSAEFPKEGPSILRIQQVVRGDSAAYFCASSPTQGAADTQYFGPGTRLTVL.

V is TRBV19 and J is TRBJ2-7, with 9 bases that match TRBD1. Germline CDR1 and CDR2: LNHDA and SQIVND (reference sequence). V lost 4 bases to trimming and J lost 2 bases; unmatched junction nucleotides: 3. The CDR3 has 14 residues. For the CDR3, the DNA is TGTGCCAGTAGTACAAGGGACAGGGCCTACGAGCAGTACTTC. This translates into CASSTRDRAYEQYF.

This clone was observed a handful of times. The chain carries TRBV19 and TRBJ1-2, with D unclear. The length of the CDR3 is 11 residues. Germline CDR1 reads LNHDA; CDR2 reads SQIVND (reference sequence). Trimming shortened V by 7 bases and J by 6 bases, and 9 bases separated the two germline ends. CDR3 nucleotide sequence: TGTGCCAGTACCTCTCGGGATGGCTACACCTTC. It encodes CASTSRDGYTF.

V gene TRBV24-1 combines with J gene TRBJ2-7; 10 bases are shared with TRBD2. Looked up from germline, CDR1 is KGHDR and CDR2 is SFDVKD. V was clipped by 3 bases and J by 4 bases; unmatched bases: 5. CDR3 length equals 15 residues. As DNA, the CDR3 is TGTGCCACCAGTGATGCCCTAGCGGGAGTGTACGAGCAGTACTTC. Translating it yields CATSDALAGVYEQYF.

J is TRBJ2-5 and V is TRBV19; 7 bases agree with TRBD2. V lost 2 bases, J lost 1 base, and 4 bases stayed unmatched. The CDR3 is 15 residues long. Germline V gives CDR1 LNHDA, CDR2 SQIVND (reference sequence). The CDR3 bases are TGTGCCAGTAGTATAACTCCGGGGGGCCAAGAGACCCAGTACTTC. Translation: CASSITPGGQETQYF.

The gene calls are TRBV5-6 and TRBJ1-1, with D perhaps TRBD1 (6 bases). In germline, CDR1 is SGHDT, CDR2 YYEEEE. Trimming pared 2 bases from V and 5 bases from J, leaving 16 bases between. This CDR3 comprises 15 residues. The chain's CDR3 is CASSFRGAGETEAFF. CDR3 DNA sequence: TGTGCCAGCAGCTTCAGGGGCGCGGGGGAGACTGAAGCTTTCTTT.

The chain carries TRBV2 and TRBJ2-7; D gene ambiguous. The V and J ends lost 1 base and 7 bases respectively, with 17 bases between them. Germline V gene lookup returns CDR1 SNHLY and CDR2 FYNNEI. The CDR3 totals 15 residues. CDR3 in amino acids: CASSEVSLRLQEQYF. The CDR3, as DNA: TGTGCCAGCAGTGAAGTATCCCTCCGGTTGCAAGAGCAGTACTTC.

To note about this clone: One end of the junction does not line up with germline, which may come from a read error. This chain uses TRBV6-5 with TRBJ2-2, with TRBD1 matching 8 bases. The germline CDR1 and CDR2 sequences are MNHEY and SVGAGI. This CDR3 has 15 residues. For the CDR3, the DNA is TGTGCCAGCAGTTTGCGGACAGGGAACCCCGGGGAGCTGTTTTTT. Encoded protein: CASSLRTGNPGELFF.

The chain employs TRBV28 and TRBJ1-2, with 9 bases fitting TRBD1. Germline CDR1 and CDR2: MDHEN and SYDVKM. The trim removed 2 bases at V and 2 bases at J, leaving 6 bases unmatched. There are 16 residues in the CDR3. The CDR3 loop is CASSLPLGQGNYGYTF. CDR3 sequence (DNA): TGTGCCAGCAGTTTACCCCTTGGACAGGGGAACTATGGCTACACCTTC.

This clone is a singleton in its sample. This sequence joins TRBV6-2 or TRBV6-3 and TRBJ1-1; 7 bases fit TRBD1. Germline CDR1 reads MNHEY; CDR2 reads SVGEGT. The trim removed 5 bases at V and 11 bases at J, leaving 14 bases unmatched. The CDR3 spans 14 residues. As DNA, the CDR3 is TGTGCCAGCAGTACCGCCCGGGACAGTTGGGCGGCTTTCTTT. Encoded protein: CASSTARDSWAAFF.

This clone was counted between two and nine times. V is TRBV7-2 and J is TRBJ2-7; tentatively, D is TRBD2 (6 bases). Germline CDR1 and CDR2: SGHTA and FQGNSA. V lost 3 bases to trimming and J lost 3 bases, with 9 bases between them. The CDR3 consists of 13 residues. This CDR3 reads CASSFGTYYEQYF. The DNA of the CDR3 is TGTGCCAGCAGCTTCGGGACTTACTACGAGCAGTACTTC.

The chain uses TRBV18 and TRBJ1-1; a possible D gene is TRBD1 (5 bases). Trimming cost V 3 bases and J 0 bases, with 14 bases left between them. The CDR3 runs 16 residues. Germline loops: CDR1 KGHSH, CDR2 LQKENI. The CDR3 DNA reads TGTGCCAGCTCACCTTTAGGGGCAGGTTTGAACACTGAAGCTTTCTTT. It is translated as CASSPLGAGLNTEAFF.